A single sample gave rise to the 26 T cell receptor beta chains below, sequenced in a study of blood T cells in healthy people across ages. PCR was performed a second time for about 7 to 12 cycles using a sample-barcoded 5' primer and a J-beta primer mix. TCRdb used MiXCR to reprocess the 5' RACE reads, holding one entry per CDR3 protein. The sample includes about 800,000 distinct CDR3 sequences, roughly 64% of them seen just once. Sequencing was done on a sample of blood. The origin of the receptors is a man aged 30 to 39 in good health.

The chain carries TRBV28 and TRBJ2-5; 11 nucleotides line up with TRBD2. The germline gives CDR1 MDHEN, CDR2 SYDVKM. This CDR3 has 15 amino acids. V was pared by 8 bases and J by 4 bases, with 9 bases of the junction left unmatched. The CDR3 sequence is CASALPSGRPETQYF. In DNA form, the CDR3 reads TGTGCCAGCGCCCTTCCTAGCGGGAGGCCAGAGACCCAGTACTTC.

About this clonotype itself: This likely comes from a read error, as the CDR3 has no conserved phenylalanine or tryptophan at its end. V is TRBV4-3 and J is TRBJ2-7; unclear D gene. Germline V CDR1 and CDR2: LGHNA, YSLEER. Between the trimmed V and J ends, which lost 2 bases and 6 bases, there was a span of 11 bases. The CDR3 has 13 residues. The CDR3 loop reads CASSQTRKGEQYL. The CDR3 region has the DNA TGCGCCAGCAGCCAAACAAGGAAGGGCGAGCAGTACCTC.

The chain carries TRBV9 and TRBJ2-3, with unresolved D. The V gene's germline CDR1 is SGDLS and CDR2 YYNGEE. The CDR3 has 14 residues. Between the trimmed V and J ends, which lost 3 bases and 3 bases, there was a span of 11 bases. This CDR3 reads CASSGSRSTDTQYF. In DNA form, the CDR3 reads TGTGCCAGCAGCGGGAGCAGATCTACAGATACGCAGTATTTT.

This clonotype was picked up one time. J is TRBJ2-1 and V is TRBV15; D is unresolved. Trimming shortened V by 0 bases and J by 7 bases, and 4 bases separated the two germline ends. The CDR3 consists of 12 residues. CDR1 and CDR2 from the germline V gene are LNHNV and YYDKDF (reference sequence). The CDR3 spells CATSRDQNEQFF. DNA of the CDR3: TGTGCCACCAGCAGAGATCAGAATGAGCAGTTCTTC.

Only a few counts were recorded for this clonotype. V is TRBV6-5 and J is TRBJ2-5; D perhaps matches TRBD2 (5 bases). The V gene's germline CDR1 is MNHEY and CDR2 SVGAGI. Trimming removed 5 bases from V and 0 bases from J, with 16 bases in between. The CDR3 covers 16 residues. The chain's CDR3 is CASSIRGLRDQETQYF. In DNA form, the CDR3 reads TGTGCCAGCAGTATTCGGGGTCTGAGGGACCAAGAGACCCAGTACTTC.

The chain couples TRBV27 to TRBJ2-7, with 10 bases matching TRBD1. TRBJ2-5 explains the end of the DNA better; the J call may be wrong. Germline V gene data show CDR1 as MNHEY and CDR2 as SMNVEV (reference sequence). The CDR3 spans 15 residues. The CDR3 loop is CASSTDRGVGETQYF. Here the CDR3 DNA reads TGTGCCAGCAGCACGGACAGGGGGGTTGGGGAGACCCAGTACTTC.

This clonotype appeared once. The chain joins TRBV13 to TRBJ2-1; 7 nucleotides match TRBD1. Germline CDR1 PRHDT, CDR2 FYEKMQ (reference sequence). V trimming: 5 bases; J trimming: 7 bases; junction bases outside the gene matches: 14. CDR3 length equals 16 residues. The CDR3, as DNA: TGTGCCAGCAGCGCGCGAACGAAGGGGGCGAGGAATGAGCAGTTCTTC. This translates into CASSARTKGARNEQFF.

The J gene is TRBJ2-5, the V gene TRBV29-1; TRBD2 might be the D (5 bases). The CDR3 extends over 13 amino acids. CDR1 and CDR2 from the germline V gene are SQVTM and ANQGSEA. Between the trimmed V and J ends, which lost 4 bases and 9 bases, there was a span of 18 bases. CDR3 amino acids: CSVGFASSRAQYF. CDR3 sequence (DNA): TGCAGCGTTGGCTTCGCTTCTTCGAGGGCCCAGTACTTC. The full variable domain, with the rest looked up from reference TRBV29-1 and TRBJ2-5, is SAVISQKPSRDICQRGTSLTIQCQVDSQVTMMFWYRQQPGQSLTLIATANQGSEATYESGFVIDKFPISRPNLTFSTLTVSNMSPEDSSIYLCSVGFASSRAQYFGPGTRLLVL.

CDR3 residues: CASSPNIHTRTEAFF. DNA of the CDR3: TGTGCCAGCAGTCCAAACATTCACACTCGCACTGAAGCTTTCTTT. V gene TRBV27 combines with J gene TRBJ1-1; D is ambiguous. From germline, CDR1 is MNHEY and CDR2 SMNVEV (reference sequence). The CDR3 sequence is 15 residues long. The V end was cut by 5 bases, the J end by 4 bases, with 17 bases between.

V usage is TRBV28 and J usage is TRBJ2-7; 11 nucleotides agree with TRBD2. The CDR3 is made up of 14 amino acids. With V trimmed by 6 bases and J by 5 bases, 6 bases remained unmatched. Germline CDR1 reads MDHEN; CDR2 reads SYDVKM. Written as DNA, the CDR3 is TGTGCCAGCAGGGGGGGGACTAGCGGAAACGAGCAGTACTTC. It yields the protein CASRGGTSGNEQYF.

The chain has TRBV7-9 and TRBJ2-7, with D perhaps given as TRBD1 or TRBD2 (5 bases each). The J call may be mistaken, given a closer DNA end match to TRBJ2-5. Germline-derived CDR1 and CDR2 are SEHNR and FQNEAQ (reference sequence). This CDR3 has 14 residues. CDR3 sequence (DNA): TGTGCCAGCAGCCCAGGGACCCCTCTAGGGACCCAGTACTTC. This encodes CASSPGTPLGTQYF.

This clonotype showed up just a few times. The V gene is TRBV20-1, the J gene TRBJ2-7, with D perhaps matching TRBD1 or TRBD2 (5 bases each). Trimming shortened V by 3 bases and J by 3 bases, and 12 bases separated the two germline ends. CDR3 length: 13 residues. Germline V gene data show CDR1 as DFQATT and CDR2 as SNEGSKA (reference sequence). DNA of the CDR3: TGCAGTGCTAGCGGGGCAGGGCTCTACGAGCAGTACTTC. It is translated as CSASGAGLYEQYF.

This chain joins TRBV29-1 and TRBJ2-1; D not resolved. The germline gives CDR1 SQVTM, CDR2 ANQGSEA. CDR3 length equals 11 residues. V lost 5 bases, J lost 7 bases, and 9 bases lay in between. CDR3 in DNA: TGCAGCGTTCCAGACGGAAATGAGCAGTTCTTC. It yields the protein CSVPDGNEQFF.

This clonotype was seen a few times. The rearrangement uses TRBV6-1 and TRBJ1-2; D gene uncertain. The ends were cut back, 0 bases at V and 4 bases at J, with 12 bases in the middle. CDR1 MNHNS and CDR2 SASEGT come from the germline V gene. The CDR3 covers 15 residues. The CDR3 here is CASSEALRELYGYTF. As DNA, the CDR3 is TGTGCCAGCAGTGAAGCGCTAAGAGAACTCTATGGCTACACCTTC.

This clonotype was found a few times. The CDR3 region has the DNA TGTGCCAGCAGCCGCCAATCCGGGACTCTCTACGAGCAGTACTTC. Translated, it gives CASSRQSGTLYEQYF. J is TRBJ2-5 and V is TRBV7-2; weak D call: TRBD2 (6 bases). The assigned J gene may be wrong: the sequence end matches TRBJ2-7 better. The CDR3 length is 15 residues. The germline gives CDR1 SGHTA, CDR2 FQGNSA.

This clonotype was seen once. This sequence joins TRBV7-9 and TRBJ2-5; D ambiguous. Trimming left V 1 base short and J 4 bases short, with 16 bases between. The V gene's germline CDR1 is SEHNR and CDR2 FQNEAQ (reference sequence). The CDR3 runs 16 residues. The CDR3 sequence: CASSLGALSGGETQYF. The CDR3 DNA reads as TGTGCCAGCAGCTTAGGTGCGCTGTCGGGTGGAGAGACCCAGTACTTC.

This clonotype has a handful of counts. This chain joins TRBV6-2 or TRBV6-3 and TRBJ2-7; a possible D gene is TRBD1 (7 bases). CDR1 and CDR2 from the germline V gene are MNHEY and SVGEGT. The CDR3 spans 14 residues. The V and J ends lost 3 bases and 3 bases respectively, with 12 bases between them. The CDR3 here is CASSYSGDSYEQYF. For the CDR3, the DNA is TGTGCCAGCAGTTATTCGGGGGACAGCTACGAGCAGTACTTC.

This sequence joins TRBV29-1 and TRBJ2-7; 7 nucleotides line up with TRBD1. Germline V gives CDR1 SQVTM, CDR2 ANQGSEA. The CDR3 spans 12 residues. V shed 4 bases, J shed 4 bases, and the junction held 4 bases outside the gene matches. This CDR3 is CSVGPDRYEQYF. The DNA of the CDR3 is TGCAGCGTTGGCCCGGACAGGTACGAGCAGTACTTC.

The chain employs TRBV6-5 and TRBJ1-2; unclear D gene. Deletions cut 0 bases from V and 4 bases from J, with 6 bases between. The CDR3 is 13 amino acids. Germline CDR1 and CDR2: MNHEY and SVGAGI. CDR3 sequence: CASSYSKGYGYTF. As DNA, the CDR3 is TGTGCCAGCAGTTACTCTAAGGGCTATGGCTACACCTTC.

In its sample, this clonotype was seen once. The rearrangement links TRBV3-1 to TRBJ2-4; D gene unclear. The J call is doubtful: the DNA matches TRBJ2-7 better. The germline gives CDR1 LGHDT, CDR2 YNNKEL (reference sequence). The CDR3 covers 15 residues. Written as DNA, the CDR3 is TGTGCCAGCAGCCAAGATCCCCGAACTCACTACGAGCAGTACTTC. It specifies CASSQDPRTHYEQYF.

With regard to this clonotype: Its ends do not fully match the called genes, so a read error is possible. This chain joins TRBV7-9 and TRBJ2-1, with a weak D call TRBD1 (5 bases). The CDR3 sequence is 13 residues long. The germline V gene encodes CDR1 SEHNR and CDR2 FQNEAQ (reference sequence). The CDR3 protein is CVSSLVPGREQFF. The DNA for the CDR3 is TGTGTCAGCAGCTTAGTCCCAGGGCGAGAGCAGTTCTTC.

The genes are TRBV20-1 and TRBJ2-1, with D perhaps given as TRBD1 or TRBD2 (5 bases each). The CDR3 consists of 13 residues. Per germline, CDR1 DFQATT and CDR2 SNEGSKA (reference sequence). The V and J ends lost 5 bases and 4 bases respectively, with 12 bases between them. CDR3 in amino acids: CSASGTGYNEQFF. Written as DNA, the CDR3 is TGCAGTGCTTCCGGGACGGGGTACAATGAGCAGTTCTTC.

The chain has TRBV11-2 and TRBJ1-1; weak D call: TRBD1 (5 bases). The CDR3 spans 12 residues. Germline CDR1 reads SGHAT; CDR2 reads FQNNGV. V lost 5 bases, J lost 6 bases, and 10 bases lay in between. This chain's CDR3 is CASSPGKPEAFF. CDR3 sequence (DNA): TGTGCCAGCAGCCCAGGGAAGCCTGAAGCTTTCTTT.

This clonotype was seen more than once but under ten times. The rearrangement joins TRBV20-1 to TRBJ2-7; either TRBD1 or TRBD2 may supply D (6 bases each). Trimming stripped 2 bases from V and 6 bases from J, with 17 bases between. Germline values: CDR1 DFQATT, CDR2 SNEGSKA (reference sequence). The CDR3 has 14 residues. In DNA form, the CDR3 reads TGCAGTGCTAGAAGGGGGGATGATCTGGGCGAGCAGTACTTC. It yields the protein CSARRGDDLGEQYF.

This clonotype was seen a handful of times. The chain recombines TRBV7-2 with TRBJ2-1, with TRBD2 identical over 10 bases. Germline CDR1 reads SGHTA; CDR2 reads FQGNSA. After removal of 4 bases from V and 2 bases from J, the junction contained 2 bases not matched to a gene. The CDR3 length is 15 residues. CDR3 residues: CASSSGLAAYNEQFF. The CDR3 nucleotides read TGTGCCAGCAGCTCCGGACTAGCGGCCTACAATGAGCAGTTCTTC.

The rearrangement uses TRBV10-3 and TRBJ1-4, with D unclear. Trimming took off 0 bases at V and 4 bases at J, with 6 bases between the two ends. The CDR3 is 14 residues long. Per germline, CDR1 ENHRY and CDR2 SYGVKD. The DNA for the CDR3 is TGTGCCATCAGTGAGTCAGAAAATAATGAAAAACTGTTTTTT. Residues: CAISESENNEKLFF.